This entry features one T cell receptor (beta chain) sequence. This sample is drawn from a study of blood T cell repertoires in COVID-19. Per germline, CDR1 MNHEY and CDR2 SVGAGI. Unmatched junction bases numbered 13, after V lost 6 bases and J lost 8 bases. The CDR3 is made up of 15 amino acids. Original processing methods: Reference gene primer amplification gave estimated nucleated cell counts. Repertoires were generated with immunoSEQ multiplex PCR, while TCRdb's copy carries only in-frame clones and drops some. That table is the source of V, J and clone size, and D and trimming were worked out from the DNA. The table lists 52,000 or so clones, approximately 80% of them singletons.

This clonotype was sampled from a man aged 45-60 years with active or convalescent COVID-19. Sequencing used peripheral blood. The rearrangement links TRBV6-5 to TRBJ1-3, with TRBD1 matching over 7 bases. CDR3 region: CASSDRGQAWDTIYF. CDR3 nucleotide sequence: TGTGCCAGCAGCGATAGAGGACAGGCTTGGGACACCATATATTTT.